The 12 T cell receptor beta chains below come from one sample, sequenced in a study of response to subunit inactivated influenza vaccine (dated by TCRdb to the late 2010s). The library came from RT-PCR. Sequenced using an Illumina HiSeq 2500. TCRdb passed the public sequencing reads through fastp at Q25 and MiXCR, retaining productive beta sequences. All rows with the same CDR3 protein become a single entry with the most common DNA and genes. Across this sample there are some 800,000 distinct CDR3 sequences, with roughly 20% seen only once. Jointly, the top ten make up roughly 10% of the sample. The input for sequencing was PBMCs from blood, taken about 5 days after vaccination. The origin of the receptors is a man between 50 and 59 years old who received an inactivated influenza vaccine. Donor details come from another sample of the same person, matched by shared clones.

The V and J genes are TRBV29-1 and TRBJ2-7; D may match TRBD1 or TRBD2 (7 bases each). Looked up from germline, CDR1 is SQVTM and CDR2 is ANQGSEA. V was shortened by 6 bases and J by 7 bases, with 19 bases between the two germline ends. The CDR3 loop spans 13 amino acids. Here the CDR3 DNA reads TGCAGCGTGGTTGTGGGAGGGGGCGGAGAGCAGTACTTC. This codes for CSVVVGGGGEQYF.

The chain joins TRBV6-5 to TRBJ2-3, with D hard to call. The germline gives CDR1 MNHEY, CDR2 SVGAGI. The CDR3 runs to 14 residues. Trimming shortened V by 3 bases and J by 4 bases, and 11 bases separated the two germline ends. CDR3 sequence: CASSYPANSDTQYF. The DNA for the CDR3 is TGTGCCAGCAGTTATCCGGCAAACTCAGATACGCAGTATTTT.

The chain couples TRBV11-2 to TRBJ2-1, with D tentatively TRBD1 or TRBD2 (5 bases each). V shed 0 bases and J shed 7 bases, with 16 bases lying between them. This CDR3 comprises 16 residues. CDR1 is SGHAT, CDR2 FQNNGV, per germline. CDR3 DNA: TGTGCCAGCAGCTTAGAAAGGTGGGGGTCTGTAAATGAGCAGTTCTTC. Its translation is CASSLERWGSVNEQFF.

This clonotype has a handful of counts. The V call is TRBV4-1, the J call TRBJ2-7, with a tentative D call TRBD2 (6 bases). The V gene's germline CDR1 is MGHRA and CDR2 YSYEKL. V lost 0 bases and J 6 bases, leaving 12 bases between the germline ends. This CDR3 comprises 14 residues. CDR3 nucleotide sequence: TGCGCCAGCAGCCAAGATGGTGGAGGGCGCGAGCAGTACTTC. Protein sequence: CASSQDGGGREQYF.

The rearrangement links TRBV28 to TRBJ2-1, with 7 bases fitting TRBD1. The germline CDR1 and CDR2 sequences are MDHEN and SYDVKM. The CDR3 is 16 residues long. The V and J ends lost 2 bases and 0 bases, in that order; junction bases with no gene match: 4. CDR3 amino acids: CASSLTAGGSYNEQFF. CDR3 nucleotide sequence: TGTGCCAGCAGTTTAACGGCAGGGGGCTCCTACAATGAGCAGTTCTTC.

In this sample, this clonotype turned up a few times. The chain links TRBV10-3 to TRBJ2-7; TRBD1 is a possible D gene (6 bases). With 8 bases removed from V and 4 bases from J, the gap between germline ends came to 15 bases. The CDR3 sequence is 13 residues long. The germline V gene encodes CDR1 ENHRY and CDR2 SYGVKD. The CDR3 loop reads CAIGTGPSYEQYF. In nucleotides, the CDR3 is TGTGCCATCGGAACAGGGCCCTCGTACGAGCAGTACTTC.

V is TRBV29-1 and J is TRBJ1-1; the D is unclear. CDR1 is SQVTM and CDR2 is ANQGSEA in the germline V gene. The V end was cut by 6 bases, the J end by 6 bases, with 17 bases between. The CDR3 is 13 residues long. The CDR3 DNA sequence: TGCAGCGTGCGGGGAAGGTTACGAGCTGAAGCTTTCTTT. This encodes CSVRGRLRAEAFF.

A word on this clonotype: This sequence may be a read error, since a much larger clone differs from it by one base. The missing conserved phenylalanine or tryptophan at the end of this CDR3 makes a read error likely. This sequence joins TRBV12-3 or TRBV12-4 and TRBJ1-1; D uncertain. The V end lost 7 bases, the J end lost 5 bases, and 14 bases lay between the germline ends. The CDR3 covers 13 residues. The CDR3 sequence: CASNQQPRTEAFI. In DNA form, the CDR3 reads TGTGCCAGCAACCAACAGCCTCGGACTGAAGCTTTCATT.

This clonotype occurred a few times. The genes are TRBV12-3 or TRBV12-4 and TRBJ2-7, with 9 nucleotides matching TRBD1. V shed 6 bases, J shed 5 bases, and the junction held 11 bases outside the gene matches. There are 15 residues in the CDR3. The CDR3 loop is CASSSPGTGWHEQYF. CDR3 coding DNA: TGTGCCAGCAGCTCACCCGGGACAGGGTGGCACGAGCAGTACTTC.

This clonotype was counted a few times. V is TRBV5-1 and J is TRBJ2-1; 11 nucleotides line up with TRBD2. Trimming took 3 bases from V and 5 from J; bases not matched to a gene: 7. This CDR3 spans 16 amino acids. Germline V lookup: CDR1 SGHRS, CDR2 YFSETQ. The CDR3 DNA follows: TGCGCCAGCAGCTCCATAGCGGGAGGGCCGAACAATGAGCAGTTCTTC. Its translation is CASSSIAGGPNNEQFF.

This clonotype has just a few counts. This sequence joins TRBV4-3 and TRBJ2-7, with D perhaps matching TRBD1 or TRBD2 (5 bases each). Germline assignment: CDR1 LGHNA and CDR2 YSLEER. V shed 0 bases and J shed 6 bases, with 12 bases lying between them. The CDR3 spans 14 residues. CDR3 sequence reads: CASSQDFGAGEQYF. DNA for the CDR3: TGCGCCAGCAGCCAAGATTTTGGGGCGGGCGAGCAGTACTTC.

This clonotype was found a few times. V usage is TRBV28 and J usage is TRBJ2-5; tentatively, D is TRBD1 (6 bases). Germline assignment: CDR1 MDHEN and CDR2 SYDVKM. The V and J ends lost 11 bases and 5 bases respectively, with 24 bases between them. The CDR3 loop spans 15 amino acids. The CDR3 DNA reads TGTGCCGGATCAACTGGACAGACGGGAATTGAGACCCAGTACTTC. This encodes CAGSTGQTGIETQYF.